One and the same sample provided the 20 T cell receptor beta chains below, sequenced in a study of identical twins. TCRdb re-derived calls from the 5' RACE reads in MiXCR, one entry per CDR3 protein. The data hold 600,000 to 700,000 distinct CDR3 sequences, with 21% observed a single time. The sample also formed part of further work on T cells expressing NK-cell markers.

Material: PBMCs. The receptor set was obtained from a woman aged 18-30 years in good health.

The rearrangement links TRBV7-9 to TRBJ2-1; D is uncertain. The ends were cut back, 1 base at V and 2 bases at J, with 9 bases in the middle. This CDR3 contains 15 residues. Germline V CDR1 and CDR2: SEHNR, FQNEAQ (reference sequence). The CDR3 DNA sequence: TGTGCCAGCAGCTTAGTACTGGAACCCTACAATGAGCAGTTCTTC. Translated: CASSLVLEPYNEQFF.

The sample holds a few counts of this clonotype. The J gene is TRBJ2-2, the V gene TRBV29-1; no clear D. Germline V gene data show CDR1 as SQVTM and CDR2 as ANQGSEA. CDR3 length equals 14 residues. V was shortened by 6 bases and J by 1 base, with 12 bases between the two germline ends. The CDR3 region is CSVLGTRNTGELFF. CDR3 bases: TGCAGCGTGTTGGGTACGCGGAACACCGGGGAGCTGTTTTTT.

The rearrangement joins TRBV5-1 to TRBJ2-2; no clear D gene. V lost 7 bases and J 7 bases, leaving 20 bases between the germline ends. Germline lookup yields CDR1 SGHRS and CDR2 YFSETQ. The CDR3 contains 15 residues. CDR3 sequence: CASASGPGRHGELFF. The DNA of the CDR3 is TGCGCCAGCGCGTCAGGTCCGGGCAGGCACGGGGAGCTGTTTTTT.

This clonotype was seen a few times. The chain joins TRBV2 to TRBJ2-1, with unresolved D. Germline assignment: CDR1 SNHLY and CDR2 FYNNEI. The CDR3 length is 12 residues. Trimming shortened V by 4 bases and J by 8 bases, and 9 bases separated the two germline ends. This CDR3 reads CASSGVEDEQFF. The CDR3 DNA sequence: TGTGCCAGCAGTGGAGTAGAGGATGAGCAGTTCTTC.

This clonotype was seen more than once but under ten times. The rearrangement joins TRBV5-1 to TRBJ2-7; possible D gene TRBD2, 5 bases. From germline, CDR1 is SGHRS and CDR2 YFSETQ. V was pared by 2 bases and J by 6 bases, with 15 bases between. There are 14 residues in the CDR3. CDR3 nucleotide sequence: TGCGCCAGCAGCTTTCTCGGGGTCTCGCGCGAGCAGTACTTC. Protein: CASSFLGVSREQYF.

This clonotype was seen a handful of times. The chain is built from TRBV7-9 and TRBJ2-5; D is perhaps TRBD2 (5 bases). Germline values: CDR1 SEHNR, CDR2 FQNEAQ (reference sequence). Trimming cost V 3 bases and J 0 bases, with 17 bases left between them. The CDR3 is 17 amino acids. The CDR3 region has the DNA TGTGCCAGCAGCTTTGTACGGGGATGGTTGAACCAAGAGACCCAGTACTTC. This codes for CASSFVRGWLNQETQYF.

This clonotype was counted only a few times. The J gene is TRBJ2-7, the V gene TRBV20-1; D gene ambiguous. The CDR3 runs 13 residues. V lost 1 base to trimming and J lost 3 bases, with 10 bases between them. Germline CDR1 is DFQATT and CDR2 is SNEGSKA (reference sequence). CDR3 bases: TGCAGTGCTAGAGGGTTTGCCAACTACGAGCAGTACTTC. Translating gives CSARGFANYEQYF.

The chain carries TRBV20-1 and TRBJ2-3; D call uncertain. Germline V gene data show CDR1 as DFQATT and CDR2 as SNEGSKA (reference sequence). Trimming shortened V by 0 bases and J by 1 base, and 5 bases separated the two germline ends. The CDR3 spans 13 residues. Written as DNA, the CDR3 is TGCAGTGCTAGAGACTCAGGCACAGATACGCAGTATTTT. As protein: CSARDSGTDTQYF.

The gene calls are TRBV12-3 or TRBV12-4 and TRBJ1-3, with D uncertain. The CDR3 contains 14 residues. Deletions cut 5 bases from V and 3 bases from J, with 11 bases between. CDR3 nucleotide sequence: TGTGCCAGCAGTCCCCAAGTTGGTGGAAACACCATATATTTT. This translates into CASSPQVGGNTIYF.

This chain connects TRBV20-1 to TRBJ2-7, with 7 nucleotides matching TRBD2. CDR1 is DFQATT and CDR2 is SNEGSKA in the germline V gene (reference sequence). The V and J ends lost 2 bases and 5 bases, in that order; junction bases with no gene match: 9. This CDR3 has 14 amino acids. CDR3 in amino acids: CSARHTSRGDEQYF. The CDR3 coding sequence is TGCAGTGCTAGACACACTAGCCGGGGGGACGAGCAGTACTTC.

This clonotype has only a few counts. This sequence joins TRBV5-1 and TRBJ2-7; unclear D gene. Germline CDR1 SGHRS, CDR2 YFSETQ. The CDR3 spans 16 residues. Trimming took off 0 bases at V and 6 bases at J, with 19 bases between the two ends. The DNA of the CDR3 is TGCGCCAGCAGCTTGGTTTCAACCTTTCGTATGGTCGAGCAGTACTTC. Its translation is CASSLVSTFRMVEQYF.

This clonotype has only a few counts. The chain is built from TRBV7-2 and TRBJ1-2, with no clear D. V was shortened by 0 bases and J by 4 bases, with 9 bases between the two germline ends. CDR1 and CDR2 from the germline V gene are SGHTA and FQGNSA. The CDR3 spans 14 residues. The CDR3: CASSLAGRSYGYTF. DNA for the CDR3: TGTGCCAGCAGCTTAGCCGGCAGGAGCTATGGCTACACCTTC.

The V and J genes are TRBV29-1 and TRBJ1-1; D gene unclear. V gave up 1 base and J gave up 4 bases, with 13 bases separating them. CDR1 and CDR2 from the germline V gene are SQVTM and ANQGSEA. The CDR3 is 14 residues long. CDR3 DNA: TGCAGCGTTGAAGGCCCGGGGATGTCCACTGAAGCTTTCTTT. Encoded protein: CSVEGPGMSTEAFF.

The table lists this clonotype with a few counts. The chain couples TRBV25-1 to TRBJ2-1; 8 bases align to TRBD2. The ends lost 8 bases at V and 8 bases at J; junction bases unmatched: 17. Germline CDR1 reads MGHDK; CDR2 reads SYGVNS. The CDR3 has 16 residues. The CDR3 loop is CASESLAGSQHDEQFF. For the CDR3, the DNA is TGTGCCAGCGAGTCTTTAGCGGGATCCCAGCACGATGAGCAGTTCTTC.

The gene calls are TRBV6-5 and TRBJ2-2; D perhaps matches TRBD2 (5 bases). The ends were cut back, 2 bases at V and 4 bases at J, with 14 bases in the middle. The CDR3 has 16 residues. The germline V gene has CDR1 MNHEY and CDR2 SVGAGI. As DNA, the CDR3 is TGTGCCAGCAGTTACACCTCACTAGGTTCCACCGGGGAGCTGTTTTTT. It is translated as CASSYTSLGSTGELFF.

This clonotype was observed a handful of times. For the CDR3, the DNA is TGTGCCAGCAGCCCCAGGACAGGTCAATACGAGCAGTACTTC. It codes for CASSPRTGQYEQYF. V usage is TRBV4-2 and J usage is TRBJ2-7; TRBD1 matches 7 bases. Trimming took 4 bases from V and 4 from J; bases not matched to a gene: 7. The CDR3 extends over 14 amino acids. CDR1 is LGHNA, CDR2 YNFKEQ, per germline.

V gene TRBV4-1 combines with J gene TRBJ2-2; 9 bases fit TRBD2. Germline CDR1 is MGHRA and CDR2 is YSYEKL. This CDR3 region has 14 residues. In DNA, the CDR3 is TGCGCTCACAGACTAGCGGAGAACACCGGGGAGCTGTTTTTT. Encoded protein: CAHRLAENTGELFF.

This clonotype was seen a handful of times. The chain has TRBV21-1 and TRBJ1-1; the D call of TRBD1 is as the table states it, not checked on the DNA. TRBV21-1 is a known pseudogene. CDR3 length: 15 residues. CDR3 amino acids: CASSKNWGVDTEAFF. The CDR3 DNA reads as TGTGCCAGCAGCAAAAATTGGGGGGTTGACACTGAAGCTTTCTTT.

The gene calls are TRBV6-1 and TRBJ1-2, with TRBD1 matching 10 bases. Trimming at V came to 5 bases and at J to 10 bases, leaving 19 bases not matched to a gene. The CDR3 loop spans 17 amino acids. Germline values: CDR1 MNHNS, CDR2 SASEGT. The CDR3 sequence: CASSLQLPGTGVGAYTF. The CDR3 nucleotides are TGTGCCAGCAGTCTCCAGTTGCCCGGGACAGGGGTTGGTGCCTACACCTTC.

This clonotype was found a few times. V gene TRBV12-3 or TRBV12-4 combines with J gene TRBJ1-1; D perhaps matches TRBD1 (6 bases). V was cut by 5 bases and J by 5 bases, with 18 bases left in between. This CDR3 contains 15 residues. CDR3 region: CASSLQGTARTEAFF. In DNA form, the CDR3 reads TGTGCCAGCAGTCTTCAGGGGACGGCACGGACTGAAGCTTTCTTT.